The clone carrying this T cell receptor (beta chain) occurred many times. The entry originates in a study of T-cell reconstitution after alpha-beta-depleted transplantation in children. The authors prepared the TCRbeta library with unique molecular identifiers. TCRdb reprocessed the PCR reads with MiXCR, giving one entry per CDR3 protein. The data show around 200,000 distinct CDR3 sequences, about 6.4% seen once. The germline CDR1 and CDR2 sequences are MDHEN and SYDVKM. Trimming stripped 7 bases from V and 1 base from J, with 17 bases between. The CDR3 totals 15 residues. The rearrangement joins TRBV28 to TRBJ2-7, with TRBD1 as a possible D gene (5 bases). Sequenced material: PBMCs from the stem cell graft donor, taken from the stem cell graft. This TCR came from a human donor who donated a stem cell graft to a child with Wiskott-Aldrich syndrome. The CDR3 spells CASTPWGSLSYEQYF. CDR3 nucleotide sequence: TGTGCCAGCACTCCATGGGGCAGCCTTTCCTACGAGCAGTACTTC.